The 30 T cell receptor beta chains below come from one sample, sequenced in a study of blood T cells in healthy people across ages. Alongside a J-beta primer mix, a sample-barcoded 5' primer served in a second PCR lasting about 7 to 11 cycles. MiXCR was run by TCRdb on the 5' RACE reads, yielding one entry per CDR3 protein. The table has around 1,500,000 distinct CDR3 sequences, about 28% seen once; the top ten hold roughly 8.2%. The sequenced sample was blood. Receptors originate from a woman aged 30 to 39 in good health.

The table lists this clonotype with a count of one. A much bigger clone sits one base away, suggesting this may be a read error. The V gene is TRBV29-1, the J gene TRBJ2-1, with TRBD1 as a possible D gene (5 bases). The CDR3 covers 14 residues. Germline assignment: CDR1 SQVTM and CDR2 ANQGSEA. CDR3 sequence: CGVDLGQGHNEQFF. The CDR3 coding sequence is TGCGGCGTTGATTTGGGGCAGGGCCACAATGAGCAGTTCTTC.

This clonotype was counted many times. The chain has TRBV4-1 and TRBJ2-1; 11 positions agree with TRBD2. The CDR3 has 16 residues. V gave up 0 bases and J gave up 4 bases; unmatched junction bases: 2. Germline CDR1 MGHRA, CDR2 YSYEKL. This CDR3 reads CASSQDGTSGYNEQFF. Written as DNA, the CDR3 is TGCGCCAGCAGCCAAGACGGGACTAGCGGATACAATGAGCAGTTCTTC.

This clonotype was found a few times. This sequence joins TRBV12-3 or TRBV12-4 and TRBJ1-2, with D possibly TRBD1 on 5 matching bases. This CDR3 contains 14 residues. V lost 7 bases and J 6 bases, leaving 18 bases between the germline ends. For the CDR3, the DNA is TGTGCCAGCACCGTGGCGGGGGAACCCCATGGCTACACCTTC. Amino acids: CASTVAGEPHGYTF.

CDR3 in amino acids: CASSSYVDNEQFF. CDR3 in DNA: TGCGCCAGCAGCTCGTATGTAGACAATGAGCAGTTCTTC. The rearrangement uses TRBV5-1 and TRBJ2-1; no firm D call. V lost 3 bases, J lost 5 bases, and 9 bases lay in between. In germline, CDR1 is SGHRS, CDR2 YFSETQ. The CDR3 has 13 residues.

The chain is built from TRBV7-9 and TRBJ2-7; D not resolved. Between the trimmed V and J ends, which lost 0 bases and 2 bases, there was a span of 8 bases. The germline V gene has CDR1 SEHNR and CDR2 FQNEAQ (reference sequence). The CDR3 has 14 amino acids. CDR3 amino acids: CASSLAVSPYEQYF. The DNA for the CDR3 is TGTGCCAGCAGCTTAGCCGTATCACCCTACGAGCAGTACTTC.

As for this clonotype: Mismatch with germline at one junction end may stem from a read error. The genes are TRBV3-1 and TRBJ2-5; D is unclear. The CDR3 is 15 residues long. Germline CDR1 is LGHDT and CDR2 is YNNKEL (reference sequence). CDR3 sequence: CVSSRAVAGWETQYF. Here the CDR3 DNA reads TGTGTCAGCAGCCGCGCGGTAGCCGGATGGGAGACCCAGTACTTC.

Ten or more counts support this clonotype. V is TRBV29-1 and J is TRBJ2-1; D perhaps matches TRBD1 (6 bases). The CDR3 is 16 residues long. Germline V CDR1 and CDR2: SQVTM, ANQGSEA. The V and J ends lost 7 bases and 7 bases respectively, with 26 bases between them. In nucleotides, the CDR3 is TGCAGCGGTACAGGGCACGAAGGGCAAGGGTATAATGAGCAGTTCTTC. Amino acids: CSGTGHEGQGYNEQFF.

This clonotype was picked up a small number of times. J is TRBJ2-5 and V is TRBV20-1; 10 nucleotides agree with TRBD1. This CDR3 region has 13 residues. CDR1 DFQATT and CDR2 SNEGSKA come from the germline V gene (reference sequence). V shed 6 bases and J 4 bases; nucleotides not matched to a gene: 5. CDR3 in DNA: TGCAGTGCGGAGACAGGGGGCGTAGAGACCCAGTACTTC. Translated: CSAETGGVETQYF.

At least ten counts were recorded for this clonotype. At one of its ends the junction is not consistent with the germline gene, which may arise from a read error. The chain joins TRBV6-1 to TRBJ1-5; perhaps TRBD1 as D (6 bases). Germline CDR1 MNHNS, CDR2 SASEGT. There are 14 residues in the CDR3. CDR3 region: CASSLGQMNQPQHF. The CDR3 DNA follows: TGTGCTAGCAGTCTTGGACAGATGAATCAGCCCCAGCATTTT.

This clonotype was found many times. The chain joins TRBV20-1 to TRBJ2-1; D gene ambiguous. CDR1 and CDR2 (germline): DFQATT, SNEGSKA (reference sequence). This CDR3 has 12 amino acids. The V end was cut by 4 bases, the J end by 8 bases, with 12 bases between. The CDR3: CSATLLWDEQFF. In DNA form, the CDR3 reads TGCAGTGCTACCTTGTTGTGGGATGAGCAGTTCTTC.

This clonotype was observed once. The rearrangement uses TRBV2 and TRBJ1-1; no reliable D call. Germline CDR1 and CDR2: SNHLY and FYNNEI. Trimming took 8 bases from V and 5 from J, leaving 18 bases between them. This CDR3 spans 14 amino acids. CDR3 residues: CASDKGAGWTEAFF. The DNA for the CDR3 is TGTGCCAGCGACAAGGGCGCGGGATGGACTGAAGCTTTCTTT. Looking up the rest from reference TRBV2 and TRBJ1-1 gives the full variable domain: EPEVTQTPSHQVTQMGQEVILRCVPISNHLYFYWYRQILGQKVEFLVSFYNNEISEKSEIFDDQFSVERPDGSNFTLKIRSTKLEDSAMYFCASDKGAGWTEAFFGQGTRLTVV.

This chain connects TRBV20-1 to TRBJ2-5; 9 positions match TRBD2. Germline trimming cut 0 bases from V and 5 bases from J; bases unmatched to any gene: 10. The CDR3 is 16 residues long. The germline gives CDR1 DFQATT, CDR2 SNEGSKA (reference sequence). The CDR3: CSARDRIAGVGETQYF. The CDR3 DNA sequence: TGCAGTGCTAGAGATCGAATAGCGGGAGTGGGGGAGACCCAGTACTTC.

With respect to this clonotype: At one boundary the junction diverges from the germline segment, which might be a read error. This rearrangement joins TRBV2 to TRBJ2-1; TRBD2 matches at 7 bases. Germline V gene sequence: CDR1 SNHLY, CDR2 FYNNEI. The CDR3 runs 12 residues. This CDR3 is CASHGRGNGQFF. The CDR3 DNA reads as TGTGCCAGCCATGGGAGGGGCAATGGGCAGTTCTTC.

This sequence joins TRBV18 and TRBJ1-1; D not resolved. The germline V and J ends were trimmed by 2 bases and 1 base, with 8 bases remaining between them. Per germline, CDR1 KGHSH and CDR2 LQKENI. The CDR3 has 14 residues. CDR3 DNA sequence: TGTGCCAGCTCACCAATCCCCCGGAACACTGAAGCTTTCTTT. It codes for CASSPIPRNTEAFF.

This clonotype was detected a few times. The CDR3, as DNA: TGTGCCACCAGTGATGCCTCCGGGGACAGGGCGTACAATGAGCAGTTCTTC. As protein: CATSDASGDRAYNEQFF. The chain links TRBV24-1 to TRBJ2-1, with 9 bases aligning to TRBD1. V gave up 3 bases and J gave up 4 bases; unmatched junction bases: 9. CDR1 is KGHDR, CDR2 SFDVKD, per germline. The CDR3 has 17 residues.

This clonotype was seen repeatedly, ten times or more. V and J are TRBV6-6 and TRBJ2-3; 7 bases map to TRBD1. Germline values: CDR1 MNHNY, CDR2 SVGAGI (reference sequence). The CDR3 covers 12 residues. Losses at the gene ends were 8 bases for V and 3 bases for J; bases not matched to a gene: 2. In nucleotides, the CDR3 is TGTGCCAGCGCAGGGGGAACAGATACGCAGTATTTT. Protein product: CASAGGTDTQYF.

With respect to this clonotype: Possible read error: a much larger clone is one base away. The rearrangement joins TRBV27 to TRBJ2-4; perhaps D is TRBD1 or TRBD2 (5 bases each). The J call may be faulty, since TRBJ2-7 better matches the DNA end. This CDR3 is 12 amino acids long. CDR1 and CDR2 (germline): MNHEY, SMNVEV (reference sequence). The CDR3 loop is CASGWGTYEQYF. The CDR3 DNA reads TGTGCCTCCGGTTGGGGGACCTACGAGCAGTACTTC.

The chain joins TRBV18 to TRBJ1-4; D gene unclear. The germline V and J ends were trimmed by 2 bases and 0 bases, with 10 bases remaining between them. The germline V gene has CDR1 KGHSH and CDR2 LQKENI. This CDR3 region has 16 residues. In DNA, the CDR3 is TGTGCCAGCTCACCAGTCCCAGACCCAACTAATGAAAAACTGTTTTTT. Protein product: CASSPVPDPTNEKLFF.

The CDR3 nucleotides read TGTGCCAGCTCACCAGGTCAGGACAGGGGAGGAGAAAAACTGTTTTTT. Translation: CASSPGQDRGGEKLFF. The chain couples TRBV18 to TRBJ1-4; TRBD1 matches 9 bases. The CDR3 contains 16 residues. Trimming cost V 2 bases and J 8 bases; bases outside gene matches: 9. From germline, CDR1 is KGHSH and CDR2 LQKENI.

The chain is built from TRBV6-5 and TRBJ2-2; tentative D call: TRBD2 (5 bases). V dropped 0 bases and J dropped 6 bases, with 14 bases sitting between them. The CDR3 length is 16 residues. The germline CDR1 and CDR2 sequences are MNHEY and SVGAGI. CDR3 DNA sequence: TGTGCCAGCAGTTACTCTCCTAGCTTAGTCCCCGGGGAGCTGTTTTTT. Protein product: CASSYSPSLVPGELFF.

This sequence joins TRBV7-3 and TRBJ2-5, with TRBD2 as a possible D gene (6 bases). Germline CDR1 is SGHTA and CDR2 is FQGTGA. With 2 bases removed from V and 5 bases from J, the gap between germline ends came to 18 bases. This CDR3 spans 16 amino acids. The CDR3 sequence: CASSLGRRGVGETQYF. The DNA of the CDR3 is TGTGCCAGCAGCTTAGGAAGGAGGGGAGTGGGGGAGACCCAGTACTTC.

The gene calls are TRBV5-1 and TRBJ2-3, with D possibly TRBD1 on 5 matching bases. CDR3 length: 14 residues. Germline V gene data show CDR1 as SGHRS and CDR2 as YFSETQ. V dropped 3 bases and J dropped 0 bases, with 8 bases sitting between them. CDR3 amino acids: CASSWAGSTDTQYF. The CDR3 DNA follows: TGCGCCAGCAGCTGGGCAGGGAGCACAGATACGCAGTATTTT.

This clonotype was seen many times. This sequence joins TRBV5-5 and TRBJ1-2, with TRBD1 matching 8 bases. The junction had 6 bases not matched to a gene; V was cut back by 4 bases and J by 7 bases. Per the germline V gene, CDR1 is SGHKS and CDR2 is YYEKEE (reference sequence). The CDR3 sequence is 13 residues long. CDR3 amino acids: CASSHQGAPGYTF. The CDR3 DNA reads TGTGCCAGCAGCCATCAGGGGGCCCCTGGCTACACCTTC.

The chain couples TRBV14 to TRBJ2-1; 8 bases align to TRBD2. V lost 3 bases to trimming and J lost 8 bases; unmatched junction nucleotides: 12. CDR1 and CDR2 from the germline V gene are SGHDN and FVKESK. This CDR3 spans 16 amino acids. CDR3 amino acids: CASSHLTGRAGDEQFF. In nucleotides, the CDR3 is TGTGCCAGCAGCCATCTGACCGGGAGGGCGGGGGATGAGCAGTTCTTC. Looking up the rest from reference TRBV14 and TRBJ2-1 gives the full variable domain: EAGVTQFPSHSVIEKGQTVTLRCDPISGHDNLYWYRRVMGKEIKFLLHFVKESKQDESGMPNNRFLAERTGGTYSTLKVQPAELEDSGVYFCASSHLTGRAGDEQFFGPGTRLTVL.

The chain has TRBV5-1 and TRBJ2-1, with 9 bases matching TRBD2. The CDR3 runs 15 residues. The germline gives CDR1 SGHRS, CDR2 YFSETQ. J was trimmed by 0 bases and V by 7 bases; bases with no gene match: 5. CDR3 sequence (DNA): TGCGCCAGCGAGGCGGGAGGGAGCTCCTACAATGAGCAGTTCTTC. Encoded protein: CASEAGGSSYNEQFF.

The table lists this clonotype with many counts. V usage is TRBV6-5 and J usage is TRBJ1-6; 8 bases line up with TRBD1. V gave up 5 bases and J gave up 4 bases; unmatched junction bases: 1. The CDR3 sequence is 14 residues long. Germline CDR1 reads MNHEY; CDR2 reads SVGAGI. CDR3 residues: CASSRTGYNSPLHF. The CDR3 nucleotides read TGTGCCAGCAGTAGGACAGGGTATAATTCACCCCTCCACTTT.

This chain joins TRBV4-1 and TRBJ1-2, with D possibly TRBD1 on 6 matching bases. In germline, CDR1 is MGHRA, CDR2 YSYEKL. CDR3 length: 16 residues. The V end was cut by 1 base, the J end by 8 bases, with 20 bases between. DNA for the CDR3: TGCGCCAGCAGCCAAGGAAGGGACACGTTCTCTCGCGGCTACACCTTC. Protein sequence: CASSQGRDTFSRGYTF.

This chain joins TRBV30 and TRBJ1-2; D is undetermined. Germline V gene sequence: CDR1 GTSNPN, CDR2 SVGIG (reference sequence). V was trimmed by 3 bases and J by 3 bases, leaving 8 bases between them. This CDR3 region has 12 residues. CDR3 protein: CAWRDGDYGYTF. As DNA, the CDR3 is TGTGCCTGGAGGGACGGAGACTATGGCTACACCTTC.

J is TRBJ2-4 and V is TRBV7-2; TRBD1 might be the D (6 bases). Trimming shortened V by 7 bases and J by 8 bases, and 12 bases separated the two germline ends. This CDR3 has 12 amino acids. Germline CDR1 is SGHTA and CDR2 is FQGNSA. CDR3 in DNA: TGTGCCAGCACCCTTTCAGGGGACATTCAGTACTTC. Translating it yields CASTLSGDIQYF. Full variable domain (missing parts from reference TRBV7-2 and TRBJ2-4): GAGVSQSPSNKVTEKGKDVELRCDPISGHTALYWYRQSLGQGLEFLIYFQGNSAPDKSGLPSDRFSAERTGGSVSTLTIQRTQQEDSAVYLCASTLSGDIQYFGAGTRLSVL.

A few counts support this clonotype. Its ends do not fully match the called genes, so a read error is possible. The rearrangement links TRBV6-5 to TRBJ2-7; TRBD1 agrees at 7 bases. The CDR3 length is 14 residues. Germline-derived CDR1 and CDR2 are MNHEY and SVGAGI. As DNA, the CDR3 is TGTGCCAGCACCCCCAGACAGGGAAACTACGAACAGTACTTC. Its translation is CASTPRQGNYEQYF.